Below, one T cell receptor (beta chain) is given with its context. What it recognizes is unknown. This CDR3 comprises 14 residues. Per the germline V gene, CDR1 is LNHDA and CDR2 is SQIVND (reference sequence). Unmatched junction bases numbered 7, after V lost 5 bases and J lost 7 bases. The sample is drawn from a study of T cell responses to AZD1222 COVID-19 vaccine. Study information: The study pooled second doses at about 4 or about 12 weeks.

Profiled with immunoSEQ multiplex PCR; TCRdb holds only in-frame clones, not every one. The sample lists roughly 180,000 clones, 75% to 90% seen once, with 6.9% in the top ten. Study findings and constraints: All repertoire sampling was performed exclusively after the peak T cell response. Spike-specific TCR breadth and depth both grew after two AZD1222 doses. With dominance at 160-218 and 743-854, vaccine-associated CD4 TCRs spanned spike.

Sequences were derived from peripheral blood, sampled on day 0 of AZD1222 vaccination. The sequence came from an adult in good health. The chain carries TRBV19 and TRBJ2-5, with TRBD1 matching over 10 bases. The CDR3 DNA sequence: TGTGCCAGTAGTCGACAGGGGGCGCGAGGGACCCAGTACTTC. Protein product: CASSRQGARGTQYF. Full variable domain (outside the CDR3, taken from reference TRBV19 and TRBJ2-5): DGGITQSPKYLFRKEGQNVTLSCEQNLNHDAMYWYRQDPGQGLRLIYYSQIVNDFQKGDIAEGYSVSREKKESFPLTVTSAQKNPTAFYLCASSRQGARGTQYFGPGTRLLVL.